Listed here are 19 T cell receptor beta chains from one sample, sequenced in a study of blood T cells in healthy people across ages. A J-beta primer mix and a sample-barcoded 5' primer were used in a second PCR of about 6 to 12 cycles. TCRdb processed the 5' RACE reads anew with MiXCR; each CDR3 protein has one entry. Among some 1.4 million distinct CDR3 sequences, roughly 40% were seen once, and the ten largest hold 7.9%. What was sequenced was blood. The receptor set was obtained from a woman between 18 and 29 years old in good health.

The chain has TRBV2 and TRBJ2-1; 9 bases match TRBD1. The junction had 3 bases not matched to a gene; V was cut back by 7 bases and J by 2 bases. The germline gives CDR1 SNHLY, CDR2 FYNNEI. The CDR3 covers 14 residues. The chain's CDR3 is CASTTGGTYNEQFF. The CDR3 nucleotides are TGTGCCAGCACCACAGGGGGCACCTACAATGAGCAGTTCTTC.

This chain joins TRBV7-6 and TRBJ2-7; unclear D gene. The germline V gene has CDR1 SGHVS and CDR2 FNYEAQ. The ends were cut back, 4 bases at V and 5 bases at J, with 6 bases in the middle. The CDR3 has 11 amino acids. This CDR3 reads CASSSANEQYF. The CDR3 DNA is TGTGCCAGCAGCTCCGCCAACGAGCAGTACTTC.

The V and J genes are TRBV4-1 and TRBJ2-3; the D call may be TRBD1 or TRBD2 (5 bases each). The CDR3 contains 19 residues. Trimming removed 0 bases at V and 1 base at J, with 20 bases between. Germline V gene data show CDR1 as MGHRA and CDR2 as YSYEKL. As DNA, the CDR3 is TGCGCCAGCAGCCAAGAAGCCCGTCGATTGGGGGAAGGCACAGATACGCAGTATTTT. Its protein product is CASSQEARRLGEGTDTQYF.

The chain links TRBV5-1 to TRBJ2-4; 8 nucleotides agree with TRBD2. With the DNA end fitting TRBJ2-7 better, the J assignment may be wrong. Germline values: CDR1 SGHRS, CDR2 YFSETQ. The CDR3 is 15 residues long. CDR3 coding DNA: TGCGCCAGCAGCTTGAGGGGACTAGGTTCTCTCGAGCAGTACTTC. Residues: CASSLRGLGSLEQYF.

This chain joins TRBV29-1 and TRBJ2-1; no reliable D call. Looked up from germline, CDR1 is SQVTM and CDR2 is ANQGSEA. The V gene lost 2 bases and the J gene lost 4 bases, with 12 bases spanning the gap. This CDR3 has 14 residues. CDR3 in amino acids: CSVELDTPYNEQFF. For the CDR3, the DNA is TGCAGCGTTGAATTAGACACCCCATACAATGAGCAGTTCTTC.

This clonotype has more than one count but fewer than ten. The chain uses TRBV5-1 and TRBJ1-2; D is uncertain. This CDR3 is 13 amino acids long. CDR1 SGHRS and CDR2 YFSETQ come from the germline V gene. The V and J ends lost 4 bases and 8 bases respectively, with 15 bases between them. This chain's CDR3 is CASSPPSARGYTF. Here the CDR3 DNA reads TGCGCCAGCAGCCCCCCTTCGGCGCGAGGCTACACCTTC.

The chain has TRBV7-9 and TRBJ2-7; D may match TRBD1 or TRBD2 (5 bases each). From germline, CDR1 is SEHNR and CDR2 FQNEAQ (reference sequence). V was clipped by 1 base and J by 7 bases, with 17 bases between them. CDR3 length equals 15 residues. CDR3 amino acids: CASSLVRGSYNEQYF. The CDR3 region has the DNA TGTGCCAGCAGCTTAGTACGGGGCAGCTACAATGAGCAGTACTTC.

The chain couples TRBV20-1 to TRBJ1-3; D perhaps matches TRBD1 (5 bases). V lost 5 bases and J 2 bases, leaving 16 bases between the germline ends. The CDR3 length is 15 residues. The germline V gene encodes CDR1 DFQATT and CDR2 SNEGSKA (reference sequence). The CDR3 loop reads CSAAPGLSPGNTIYF. The CDR3 region has the DNA TGCAGTGCTGCTCCGGGACTGAGCCCTGGAAACACCATATATTTT.

The sample holds a few counts of this clonotype. This rearrangement joins TRBV10-3 to TRBJ2-2; D remains unclear. V was clipped by 3 bases and J by 0 bases, with 8 bases between them. Per germline, CDR1 ENHRY and CDR2 SYGVKD. This CDR3 region has 15 residues. The CDR3 reads CAISDVGSNTGELFF. In DNA, the CDR3 is TGTGCCATCAGTGATGTGGGGTCGAACACCGGGGAGCTGTTTTTT.

The rearrangement uses TRBV6-1 and TRBJ1-5; D call uncertain. With 2 bases removed from V and 7 bases from J, the gap between germline ends came to 15 bases. CDR1 MNHNS and CDR2 SASEGT come from the germline V gene. The CDR3 sequence is 15 residues long. CDR3 protein: CASSEFRISGQPQHF. CDR3 DNA: TGTGCCAGCAGTGAATTTAGAATCTCGGGCCAGCCCCAGCATTTT.

This clonotype was counted only a few times. The chain is built from TRBV13 and TRBJ2-7, with 11 bases matching TRBD1. The CDR3 length is 15 residues. CDR1 and CDR2 (germline): PRHDT, FYEKMQ (reference sequence). The junction had 4 bases not matched to a gene; V was cut back by 3 bases and J by 3 bases. The CDR3 DNA reads TGTGCCAGCAGCTTGGACAGGGGGCAGGACTACGAGCAGTACTTC. Its translation: CASSLDRGQDYEQYF.

The genes are TRBV21-1 and TRBJ2-7; TRBD2, the table's D call, lacks a check against the DNA. TRBV21-1 is a pseudogene. There are 15 residues in the CDR3. The CDR3 DNA sequence: TGTGCCAGCAGCAAAGGACGGGACTATCCCTACGAGCAGTACTTC. Translating it yields CASSKGRDYPYEQYF.

In DNA form, the CDR3 reads TGTGCCACCAGTGAAAGCGGGCCTTCCTACAATGAGCAGTTCTTC. This sequence encodes CATSESGPSYNEQFF. The chain joins TRBV24-1 to TRBJ2-1; tentatively, D is TRBD2 (6 bases). The CDR3 extends over 15 amino acids. The V gene lost 4 bases and the J gene lost 1 base, with 10 bases spanning the gap. The V gene's germline CDR1 is KGHDR and CDR2 SFDVKD.

The chain couples TRBV6-5 to TRBJ2-5; TRBD1 or TRBD2 may be the D gene (5 bases each). The CDR3 runs to 14 residues. The V end lost 7 bases, the J end lost 11 bases, and 23 bases lay between the germline ends. Germline V gene sequence: CDR1 MNHEY, CDR2 SVGAGI. The CDR3 reads CASTRGPLSNEQYF. CDR3 nucleotides: TGTGCCAGCACCCGGGGACCACTATCCAATGAGCAGTACTTC.

This clonotype was counted a few times. The gene calls are TRBV7-2 and TRBJ1-5, with TRBD1 matching 10 bases. Germline lookup yields CDR1 SGHTA and CDR2 FQGNSA. Trimming removed 4 bases from V and 6 bases from J; junction bases left unmatched: 3. The CDR3 totals 14 residues. The CDR3 reads CASSSGQGVQPQHF. Written as DNA, the CDR3 is TGTGCCAGCAGCTCAGGACAGGGGGTTCAGCCCCAGCATTTT.

V and J are TRBV6-1 and TRBJ1-2, with unresolved D. Germline CDR1 and CDR2: MNHNS and SASEGT. CDR3 length equals 14 residues. V was cut by 0 bases and J by 6 bases, with 11 bases left in between. This chain's CDR3 is CASSEAPRLDGYTF. As DNA, the CDR3 is TGTGCCAGCAGTGAAGCGCCACGTCTAGATGGCTACACCTTC.

This clonotype was seen many times. The chain joins TRBV29-1 to TRBJ2-5; D perhaps matches TRBD2 (5 bases). Trimming removed 3 bases from V and 13 bases from J, with 15 bases in between. This CDR3 comprises 11 residues. Germline loops: CDR1 SQVTM, CDR2 ANQGSEA. CDR3 nucleotides: TGCAGCGTTGAGAGGGCTGTAGCTCCGTACTTC. Its protein is CSVERAVAPYF.

The CDR3 bases are TGTGCCAGCAATACAGGCCGAAGGGAGGGCTACACCTTC. It specifies CASNTGRREGYTF. The gene calls are TRBV7-9 and TRBJ1-2; D perhaps matches TRBD1 (5 bases). The CDR3 length is 13 residues. The V gene's germline CDR1 is SEHNR and CDR2 FQNEAQ (reference sequence). V dropped 7 bases and J dropped 8 bases, with 17 bases sitting between them.

The chain joins TRBV12-3 or TRBV12-4 to TRBJ2-4; the match to TRBD2 covers 13 bases. The DNA end is a closer match to TRBJ2-7, so the J assignment may be wrong. This CDR3 is built from 17 residues. The CDR3 sequence: CASSWTSGGMWNYEQYF. The CDR3 nucleotides are TGTGCCAGCAGCTGGACTAGCGGGGGTATGTGGAACTACGAGCAGTACTTC.